The 2 T cell receptor beta chains below were found in one sample sequenced in a study of PD-L1 blockade in urothelial cancer. Libraries were prepared by immunoSEQ multiplex PCR; TCRdb keeps only in-frame clonotypes and omits some of them. Of 60,000 to 70,000 clones listed, 80% to 85% are singletons. Sample time point: pretreatment peripheral blood. The source material was PBMCs, sampled around atezolizumab (anti-PD-L1) treatment. These receptors were taken from a man aged 65 to 85 with urothelial cancer.

This chain joins TRBV4-1 and TRBJ2-2, with 10 bases matching TRBD2. V shed 4 bases, J shed 4 bases, and the junction held 12 bases outside the gene matches. Germline CDR1 reads MGHRA; CDR2 reads YSYEKL. The CDR3 length is 18 residues. The CDR3 DNA reads TGCGCCAGCAGCCCCCCGGGGCTAGCGGGAGCGGGCACCGGGGAGCTGTTTTTT. This translates into CASSPPGLAGAGTGELFF.

In nucleotides, the CDR3 is TGTGCCAGCAGACTACGACAGGGAACCAATGAAAAACTGTTTTTT. It encodes CASRLRQGTNEKLFF. The chain joins TRBV2 to TRBJ1-4; TRBD1 agrees at 7 bases. CDR1 is SNHLY and CDR2 is FYNNEI in the germline V gene. The CDR3 consists of 15 residues. V shed 6 bases and J 5 bases; nucleotides not matched to a gene: 9.